Listed below are T cell receptor beta chains from one sample, sequenced in a study of T cells in Graves' hyperthyroidism and ophthalmopathy. TCRdb independently ran MiXCR on the multiplex PCR reads; one entry per CDR3 protein. There are hundreds of thousands of distinct CDR3 sequences in the sample; just under 45% occur only once, and less than 9% lies in the top ten. Sequenced input: peripheral blood or thyroid tissue (not recorded which). Receptor source: an adult man with Graves' disease, either hyperthyroidism or ophthalmopathy (not recorded which). The CDR3 runs from the conserved cysteine through the conserved F or W. The D gene is left open where the match is weak. Clone size, where shown, is once, few, many, or a class for clones that have expanded.

v_call: TRBV5-4; d_call: .; j_call: TRBJ1-1; clone_size: few; cdr3_nt: TGTGCCAGCAGCGGTTCGGGACAACAGAACACTGAAGCTTTCTTT; cdr3_aa: CASSGSGQQNTEAFF
v_call: TRBV7-2; d_call: TRBD1; j_call: TRBJ2-7; clone_size: few; cdr3_nt: TGTGCCAGCAGCCCGACAGGGGAACGCTACGAGCAGTACTTC; cdr3_aa: CASSPTGERYEQYF
v_call: TRBV9; d_call: TRBD1; j_call: TRBJ1-2; clone_size: once; cdr3_nt: TGTGCCAGCAGTTTGGGACAGGGGGCGCCTCGGGCCGAGGGTGTTGGCTACACCTTC; cdr3_aa: CASSLGQGAPRAEGVGYTF
v_call: TRBV2; d_call: TRBD1; j_call: TRBJ1-5; clone_size: many; cdr3_nt: TGTGCCAGCGATTACGGACAGGGACCCGATCAGCCCCAGCATTTT; cdr3_aa: CASDYGQGPDQPQHF
v_call: TRBV5-8; d_call: .; j_call: TRBJ1-2; clone_size: .; cdr3_nt: TGCGCCAGTTCGAGAGAAGGGACGGTCTATGGCTACACCTTC; cdr3_aa: CASSREGTVYGYTF
v_call: TRBV7-3; d_call: TRBD1; j_call: TRBJ2-7; clone_size: .; cdr3_nt: TGTGCCAGCAGCTTGACCGACAGGGGGGCTTACGAGCAGTACTTC; cdr3_aa: CASSLTDRGAYEQYF
v_call: TRBV11-3; d_call: .; j_call: TRBJ2-7; clone_size: .; cdr3_nt: TGTGCCAGCAGCTTAGGGGCGAGATCCACGTACTTC; cdr3_aa: CASSLGARSTYF
v_call: TRBV9; d_call: .; j_call: TRBJ1-2; clone_size: .; cdr3_nt: TGCGCCAGCAGGGGATCAGGGAGGCCCTATGGCTACACCTTC; cdr3_aa: CASRGSGRPYGYTF
v_call: TRBV11-1; d_call: TRBD1; j_call: TRBJ2-2; clone_size: .; cdr3_nt: TGTGCCAGCAGCATATACCATCGCGGGACAGGGATTCGGAGCCAGAACACCGGGGAGCTGTTTTTT; cdr3_aa: CASSIYHRGTGIRSQNTGELFF
v_call: TRBV7-7; d_call: .; j_call: TRBJ2-5; clone_size: .; cdr3_nt: TGTGCCAGCAGCTTGCGGCTACCCTGGGAGACCCAGTACTTC; cdr3_aa: CASSLRLPWETQYF
v_call: TRBV7-2; d_call: .; j_call: TRBJ1-4; clone_size: few; cdr3_nt: TGTGCCAGCAGCAGAACACGATCAACTAATGAAAAACTGTTTTTT; cdr3_aa: CASSRTRSTNEKLFF
v_call: TRBV7-6; d_call: TRBD1; j_call: TRBJ1-1; clone_size: many; cdr3_nt: TGTGCCAGCAGCGTACAGGGGGCAACTGAAGCTTTCTTT; cdr3_aa: CASSVQGATEAFF
v_call: TRBV7-9; d_call: .; j_call: TRBJ1-6; clone_size: .; cdr3_nt: TGTGCCAGCGCGCAGGGACCCTATTCACCCCTCCACTTT; cdr3_aa: CASAQGPYSPLHF
v_call: TRBV5-1; d_call: .; j_call: TRBJ1-6; clone_size: .; cdr3_nt: TGCGCCAGCAAGTTGCGGGTGGATAATTCACCCCTCCACTTT; cdr3_aa: CASKLRVDNSPLHF
v_call: TRBV7-9; d_call: .; j_call: TRBJ1-3; clone_size: .; cdr3_nt: TGTGCCAGCAGTTCCAGAGGGGGGTTAGGAAACACCATATATTTT; cdr3_aa: CASSSRGGLGNTIYF
v_call: TRBV4-2; d_call: .; j_call: TRBJ2-7; clone_size: .; cdr3_nt: TGTGCCAGCAGCCAAACCTACAGGGCGGGCGAGCAGTACTTC; cdr3_aa: CASSQTYRAGEQYF
v_call: TRBV5-1; d_call: .; j_call: TRBJ1-1; clone_size: .; cdr3_nt: TGCGCCAGCAGCTCCGTCGCGGGGGAGCCTGAAGCTTTCTTT; cdr3_aa: CASSSVAGEPEAFF
v_call: TRBV7-9; d_call: TRBD1; j_call: TRBJ1-1; clone_size: many; cdr3_nt: TGTGCCAGCAGCTCGACAGGGTTGAACACTGAAGCTTTCTTT; cdr3_aa: CASSSTGLNTEAFF
v_call: TRBV6-1; d_call: .; j_call: TRBJ2-7; clone_size: .; cdr3_nt: TGTGCCACCTCGCTAAGCGAGCAGTACTTC; cdr3_aa: CATSLSEQYF
v_call: TRBV7-9; d_call: .; j_call: TRBJ1-3; clone_size: few; cdr3_nt: TGTGCCAGCAGCTTAGGGGGGTTGACCTCTGGAAACACCATATATTTT; cdr3_aa: CASSLGGLTSGNTIYF
v_call: TRBV20-1; d_call: .; j_call: TRBJ1-1; clone_size: .; cdr3_nt: TGCAGTGCTAGAGATTATGCCAGGACCACTGAAGCTTTCTTT; cdr3_aa: CSARDYARTTEAFF
v_call: TRBV6-6; d_call: .; j_call: TRBJ1-2; clone_size: few; cdr3_nt: TGTGCCAGCAGTTGGGACCTGGGCTACACCTTC; cdr3_aa: CASSWDLGYTF
v_call: TRBV20-1; d_call: TRBD2; j_call: TRBJ2-7; clone_size: .; cdr3_nt: TGCAGTGCTAGAGTTCGGGGGGGGCGGTACGAGCAGTACTTC; cdr3_aa: CSARVRGGRYEQYF
v_call: TRBV9; d_call: TRBD1; j_call: TRBJ1-4; clone_size: few; cdr3_nt: TGCGCCAGCAGCTTCGACAGGGGGCAAACTAATGAAAAACTGTTTTTT; cdr3_aa: CASSFDRGQTNEKLFF
v_call: TRBV2; d_call: .; j_call: TRBJ1-5; clone_size: .; cdr3_nt: TGTGCCAGCACACTACCGGGTGCCGGGGAGCCCCAGCATTTT; cdr3_aa: CASTLPGAGEPQHF
v_call: TRBV20-1; d_call: .; j_call: TRBJ2-3; clone_size: .; cdr3_nt: TGCAGTGCTGAAACAGGGAAAGGCACAGATACGCAGTATTTT; cdr3_aa: CSAETGKGTDTQYF
v_call: TRBV12-3/TRBV12-4; d_call: TRBD2; j_call: TRBJ2-5; clone_size: .; cdr3_nt: TGTGCCAGCAGCGAAGCGGGGGCCCTTCAAGAGACCCAGTACTTC; cdr3_aa: CASSEAGALQETQYF